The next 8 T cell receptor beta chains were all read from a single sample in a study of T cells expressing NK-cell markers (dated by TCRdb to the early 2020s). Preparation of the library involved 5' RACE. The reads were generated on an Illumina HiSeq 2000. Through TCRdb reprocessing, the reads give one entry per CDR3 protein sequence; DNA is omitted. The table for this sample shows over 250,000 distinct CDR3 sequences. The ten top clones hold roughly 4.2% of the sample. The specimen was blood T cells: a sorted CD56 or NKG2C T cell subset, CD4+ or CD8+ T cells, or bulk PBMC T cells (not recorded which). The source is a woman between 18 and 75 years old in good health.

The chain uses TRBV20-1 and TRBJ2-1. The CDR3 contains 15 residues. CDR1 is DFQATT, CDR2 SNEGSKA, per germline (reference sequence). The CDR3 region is CSARVEHGDYNEQFF.

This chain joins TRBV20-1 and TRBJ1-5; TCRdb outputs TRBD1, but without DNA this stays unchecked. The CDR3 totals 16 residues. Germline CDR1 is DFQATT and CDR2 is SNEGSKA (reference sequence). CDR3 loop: CSAPPHTGSTNQPQHF.

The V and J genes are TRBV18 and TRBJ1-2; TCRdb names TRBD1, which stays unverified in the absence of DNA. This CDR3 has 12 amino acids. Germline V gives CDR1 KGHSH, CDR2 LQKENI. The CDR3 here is CASSGQVHGYTF.

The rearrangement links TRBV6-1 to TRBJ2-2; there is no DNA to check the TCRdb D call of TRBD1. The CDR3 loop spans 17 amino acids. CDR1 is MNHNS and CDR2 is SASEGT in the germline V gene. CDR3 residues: CASRPITTYRVTGELFF.

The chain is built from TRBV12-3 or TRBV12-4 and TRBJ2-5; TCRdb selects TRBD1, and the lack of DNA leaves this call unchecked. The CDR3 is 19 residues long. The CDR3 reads CASSQSHRPGGGFRETQYF.

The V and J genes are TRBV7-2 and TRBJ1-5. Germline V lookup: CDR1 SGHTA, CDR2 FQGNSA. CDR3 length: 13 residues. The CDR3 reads CASSPSLAQPQHF. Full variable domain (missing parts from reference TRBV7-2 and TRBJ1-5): GAGVSQSPSNKVTEKGKDVELRCDPISGHTALYWYRQSLGQGLEFLIYFQGNSAPDKSGLPSDRFSAERTGGSVSTLTIQRTQQEDSAVYLCASSPSLAQPQHFGDGTRLSIL.

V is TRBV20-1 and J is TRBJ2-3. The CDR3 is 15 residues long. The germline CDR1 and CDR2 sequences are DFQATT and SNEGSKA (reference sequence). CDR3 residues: CSATREPVGTDTQYF.

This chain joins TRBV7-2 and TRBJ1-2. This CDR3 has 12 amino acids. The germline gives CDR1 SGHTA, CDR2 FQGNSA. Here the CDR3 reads CASSLRNYGYTF.